This T cell receptor (beta chain) is drawn from a study of shared clonotypes between healthy human individuals (dated by TCRdb to about 2020). At the level of the whole study: Three men and two women, aged 18 to 49 years, made up the cohort. For each donor, three plates each were used for CD4 naive and CD4 memory, two plates were used for CD8 naive, and one plate was used for CD8 memory. To estimate repertoire size and how much clonotypes are shared between individuals, the study performed deep sequencing of blood TCR repertoires from a few healthy adults. To increase sequencing depth and limit assay-specific biases, TCR repertoire library preparation and sequencing were carried out by different laboratories using diverse techniques. Each donor's leukapheresis produced roughly between about 0.8 and 8.9 billion PBMCs.

In regard to this clone: Its antigen is currently not known. No qualities accompany the bases; no much larger clone lies one base away.

Findings and caveats that apply to the study as a whole: The genetic and exposure-history diversity represented was limited by the small number of donors. Compared with non-shared clonotypes, the clonotypes found in all four sorted-subset donors had higher generation probabilities. Sampling was restricted to blood, and TCR repertoires in tissues likely differ from the TCR repertoires found in blood. Larger estimated clonotype richness was generally found for naive subsets than for memory subsets. When several donors were compared, the shared fraction of clonotypes was around 5% for naive CD4, 3.5% for naive CD8, 2% to 2.5% for memory CD4, and 0.4% for memory CD8. Even with the large sequencing depth, rarefaction of the sorted-subset datasets indicated that sequencing was incomplete. Pairwise subsampling led to the expectation that sequencing depth would affect the degree of clonotype sharing among donors.

TCR CDR3 regions were amplified from genomic DNA by multiplex PCR using the deep immunoSEQ assay. Extracted genomic DNA from each cell subset was spread evenly across all wells of several immunoSEQ 96-well plates, with each plate serving as a replicate. For sorted subsets, about 0.2 ug genomic DNA, equal to 25,000 to 35,000 T cell genomes, was loaded into each replicate PCR. The purified libraries were quantified using a Qubit 3.0 fluorometer, sized with a Bioanalyzer 2100, and then quantified again using the KAPA Library Quantification kit. A separate single-read 150-cycle Illumina NextSeq 550 flow cell was used to sequence each immunoSEQ 96-well plate. The authors' analysis ran thus. Because the immunoSEQ output held only junctional sequences and lacked quality scores, the filtering could not match the filtering applied to full-length reads. Sequences were annotated with PyIR, a Python wrapper for IgBLAST v1.9, and V/J genes and CDR3 were assigned using IMGT germline references. Any read was removed if the V/J assignment was weak (E-value above 1e-6), the CDR3 was missing, or the read contained stop codons, out-of-frame junctions, or ambiguous translated residues. A V3J clonotype was defined by an identical inferred V gene, J gene, and CDR3 amino acid sequence. The percentage overlap between two repertoires was calculated by dividing the number of shared unique clonotypes by the size of the smaller repertoire. Richness of each repertoire was evaluated using RTK rarefaction, the Chao1 estimator, and Recon v2.1 estimates of unobserved clonotypes. Generation probabilities for all TCRbeta clonotypes obtained by the gDNA method from a handful of donors were computed using OLGA. TCRdb limited this immuneACCESS table to in-frame rearrangements with V and J called. A share of clones is missing; checked studies link under half to unresolved V genes, and the rest is unexplained. D and trimming were read from the DNA, whereas the V and J calls and clone size are those reported in that table. This sample has about 2.1 million clones in its table, and 90% to 95% of those were observed once. The top ten clonotypes cover about 1.7% of the sample.

CD8 naive samples were obtained by positive selection for CCR7 among CD45RO-negative cells, yielding a CD45RA+CCR7+ population from which TemRA cells were excluded. Donors were healthy HIV-negative adults with no recently reported acute infections or vaccinations. All donors were Caucasian adults living in Nashville, Tennessee, USA. Blood was obtained by leukapheresis, after which PBMCs were separated by Ficoll-Histopaque density gradient centrifugation and cryopreserved in liquid nitrogen vapor phase. Analytical flow cytometry was used to check the purity and quantity of every magnetically sorted T cell population. Genomic DNA was isolated from each sorted fraction and quantified by UV absorbance on a Nanodrop 2000c. The sequence came from a man younger than 35 in good health. Some clones in this sample may be carry-over from other donors' samples. Material for sequencing was naive CD8+ T cells from PBMCs. The sample's cell subset or site, from its label and the paper: CD45RA+CCR7+.

CDR3 sequence: CASSLLPGGFADTQYF. The DNA reads as follows: TGTGCCAGCAGTTTATTGCCGGGTGGCTTCGCAGATACGCAGTATTTT. The rearranged chain carries TRBV27 and TRBJ2-3, with no confident D gene call. The CDR3 measures 16 amino acids from cysteine to phenylalanine. Left in the record is the CDR3 DNA by itself, 48 bases read in frame from the first base. V sheds 1 base and J sheds 4 bases, leaving 15 bases between their ends. Based on the germline V gene (reference sequence), the CDR1 and CDR2 sequences are MNHEY and SMNVEV.